Given below is one TCR beta chain in context. Its antigen target is currently unknown. No quality values exist for individual bases; no much larger clone is one base distant. Trimming removed 1 base from V and 3 bases from J, leaving 15 bases between the germline ends. From the cysteine through the phenylalanine, the CDR3 covers 16 amino acids. The read is trimmed to its CDR3 DNA, 48 bases read in frame from base 1. As encoded in the germline V gene, CDR1 is MNHNS while CDR2 is SASEGT. The receptor library was made with PCR. The sequencing machine was an Illumina HiSeq 4000. High-throughput sequencing was used to profile the TCR beta-chain CDR3 region of each patient. For the original study's pipeline: The researchers built a classifier to tell apart papillary thyroid cancer patients with distant metastasis, based on CDR3 differences among clinicopathological groups. Repertoire diversity was assessed with the Shannon index, and tumor-blood repertoire similarity with the Morisita-Horn index. Through fastp at Q25 and MiXCR, TCRdb rebuilt clones from the public reads, retaining in-frame beta chains. The V and J calls reflect TCRdb's pipeline rather than the authors' work. This sample lists roughly 81,000 clones; 7.5% to 9% were detected once. 8.8% of the sample is in the top ten clones.

The data were obtained in a study of metastatic and nonmetastatic thyroid tumors (dated by TCRdb to the early 2020s). Broadly, across the study: Repertoires from peripheral blood and from tumor or nodule tissue samples of malignant and benign thyroid patients were compared. The study at large found these results: In both blood and tumor samples, TCR beta diversity was reported to be significantly higher in malignant tumors than in benign nodules.

No treatment had been received by any patient before thyroid surgery. Patient clinical samples collected from about 2012 to 2018 were retrospectively analysed using T-cell receptor beta sequencing. Specimen: blood. The source of this sequence is a female donor with papillary thyroid cancer or a benign thyroid nodule (not recorded which). Some clones in this sample may be carry-over from other donors' samples. The receptor chain draws on TRBV6-1 and TRBJ2-5, with the D gene not clear enough to name. The CDR3 region reads CASSEELGRPKETQYF. The base sequence is TGTGCCAGCAGTGAAGAGTTAGGCCGTCCCAAAGAGACCCAGTACTTC.